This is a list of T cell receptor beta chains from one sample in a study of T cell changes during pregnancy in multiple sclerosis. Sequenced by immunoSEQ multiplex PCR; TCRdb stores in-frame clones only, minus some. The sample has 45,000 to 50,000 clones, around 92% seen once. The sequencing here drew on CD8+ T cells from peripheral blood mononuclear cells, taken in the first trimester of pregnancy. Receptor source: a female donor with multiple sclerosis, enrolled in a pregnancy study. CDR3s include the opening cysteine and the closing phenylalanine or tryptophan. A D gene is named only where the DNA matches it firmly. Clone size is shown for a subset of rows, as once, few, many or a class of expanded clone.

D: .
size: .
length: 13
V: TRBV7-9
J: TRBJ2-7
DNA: TGTGCCAGCAGCCCGTGGACAGTACTAGGGCAGTACTTC
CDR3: CASSPWTVLGQYF

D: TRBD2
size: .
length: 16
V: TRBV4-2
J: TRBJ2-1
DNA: TGTGCCAGCAGCCAAGAAAGGACTAGCGGGTACAATGAGCAGTTCTTC
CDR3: CASSQERTSGYNEQFF

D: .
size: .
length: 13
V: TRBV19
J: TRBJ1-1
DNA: TGTGCCAGCGGACAGTCCCTAGACACTGAAGCTTTCTTT
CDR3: CASGQSLDTEAFF

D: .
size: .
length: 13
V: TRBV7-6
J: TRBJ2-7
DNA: TGTGCCAGCAGCTTAGCACAGGGAGTAGAGCAGTACTTC
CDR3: CASSLAQGVEQYF

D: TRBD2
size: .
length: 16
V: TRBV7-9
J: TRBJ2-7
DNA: TGTGCCAGCAGCTGGCCGACTAGCGGGAGGGGAAGGGAGCAGTACTTC
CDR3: CASSWPTSGRGREQYF

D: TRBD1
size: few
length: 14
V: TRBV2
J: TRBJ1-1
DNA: TGTGCCAGCAGTTGGACAGGGGCGAACACTGAAGCTTTCTTT
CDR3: CASSWTGANTEAFF

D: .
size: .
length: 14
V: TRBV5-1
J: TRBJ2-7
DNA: TGCGCCAGCAGCCCGCCGGGCAGGGCCTACGAGCAGTACTTC
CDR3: CASSPPGRAYEQYF

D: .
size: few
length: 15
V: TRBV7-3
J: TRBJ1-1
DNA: TGTGCCAGCAGCCATAGTGGGGGGATGAACACTGAAGCTTTCTTT
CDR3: CASSHSGGMNTEAFF

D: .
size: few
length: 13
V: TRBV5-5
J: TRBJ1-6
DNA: TGTGCCAGCAGCTTGACTTACGATTCACCCCTCCACTTT
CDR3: CASSLTYDSPLHF

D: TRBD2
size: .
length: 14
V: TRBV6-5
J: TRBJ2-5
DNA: TGTGCCAGCAGTTACGGACTAGCTGGGGAGACCCAGTACTTC
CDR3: CASSYGLAGETQYF

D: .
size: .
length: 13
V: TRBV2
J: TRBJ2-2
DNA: TGTGCCAGCAAGGGACAGAACACCGGGGAGCTGTTTTTT
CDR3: CASKGQNTGELFF

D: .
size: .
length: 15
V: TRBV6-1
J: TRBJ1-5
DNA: TGTGCCAGCAGTCCTACAAGAGGGAGCAATCAGCCCCAGCATTTT
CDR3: CASSPTRGSNQPQHF

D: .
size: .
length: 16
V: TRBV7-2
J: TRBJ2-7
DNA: TGTGCCAGCAGCTTACGCGGACAAAACCTTTCCATCGAGCAGTACTTC
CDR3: CASSLRGQNLSIEQYF

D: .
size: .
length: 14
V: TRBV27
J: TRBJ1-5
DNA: TGTGCCAGCAGTTGGGGGGGCCCCAATCAGCCCCAGCATTTT
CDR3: CASSWGGPNQPQHF

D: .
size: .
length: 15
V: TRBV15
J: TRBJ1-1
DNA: TGTGCCACCAGCACGCCGCCGGGAGCCCGTACTGAAGCTTTCTTT
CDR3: CATSTPPGARTEAFF

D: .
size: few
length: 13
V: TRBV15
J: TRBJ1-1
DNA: TGTGCCACCAGCGCAGCGCTGAACACTGAAGCTTTCTTT
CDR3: CATSAALNTEAFF

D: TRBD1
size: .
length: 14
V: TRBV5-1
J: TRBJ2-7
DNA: TGCGCCAGCAGCTTGGGACAGGGTTCCGACGAGCAGTACTTC
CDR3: CASSLGQGSDEQYF